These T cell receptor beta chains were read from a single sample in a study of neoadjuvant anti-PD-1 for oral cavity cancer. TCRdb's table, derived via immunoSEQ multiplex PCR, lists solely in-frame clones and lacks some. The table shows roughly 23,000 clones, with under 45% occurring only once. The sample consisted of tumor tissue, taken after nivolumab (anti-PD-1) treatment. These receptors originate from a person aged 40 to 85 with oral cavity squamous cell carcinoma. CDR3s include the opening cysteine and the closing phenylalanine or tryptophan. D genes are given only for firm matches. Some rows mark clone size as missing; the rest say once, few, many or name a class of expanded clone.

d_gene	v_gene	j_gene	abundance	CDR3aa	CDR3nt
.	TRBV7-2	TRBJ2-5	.	CASSLARISDGGTQYF	TGTGCCAGCAGCTTAGCCCGGATTTCTGATGGAGGGACCCAGTACTTC
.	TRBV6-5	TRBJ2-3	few	CASSLGDRRYF	TGTGCCAGCAGCTTGGGGGACCGGCGGTATTTT
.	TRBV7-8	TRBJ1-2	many	CASSLGSTPDGYTF	TGTGCCAGCAGCTTAGGGTCTACTCCGGATGGCTACACCTTC
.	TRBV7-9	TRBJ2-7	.	CASSLDLGQKKYF	TGTGCCAGCAGCTTAGATCTAGGACAGAAAAAGTACTTC
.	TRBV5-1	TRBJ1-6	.	CASRSGNNSPLHF	TGCGCCAGCAGATCAGGGAATAATTCACCCCTCCACTTT
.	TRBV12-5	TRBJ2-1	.	CASGALRGNEQFF	TGTGCTAGTGGTGCCCTGAGAGGGAATGAGCAGTTCTTC
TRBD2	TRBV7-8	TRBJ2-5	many	CASSLLRGGSLETQYF	TGTGCCAGCAGCCTACTCCGGGGGGGCTCACTTGAGACCCAGTACTTC
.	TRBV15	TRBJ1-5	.	CATSRQGSNQPQHF	TGTGCCACCAGCAGACAGGGGAGCAATCAGCCCCAGCATTTT
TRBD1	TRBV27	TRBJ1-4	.	CASSPRGAFEKLFF	TGTGCCAGCAGTCCCAGGGGGGCATTTGAAAAACTGTTTTTT
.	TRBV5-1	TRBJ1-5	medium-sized	CASSLEEVVQPQHF	TGCGCCAGCAGCTTGGAAGAGGTTGTGCAGCCCCAGCATTTT
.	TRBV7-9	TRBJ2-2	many	CASSFDFWDQNTGELFF	TGTGCCAGCAGCTTCGATTTTTGGGACCAAAACACCGGGGAGCTGTTTTTT
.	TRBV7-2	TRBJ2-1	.	CASSLEVTSYNEQFF	TGTGCCAGCAGCTTGGAGGTAACCTCCTACAATGAGCAGTTCTTC
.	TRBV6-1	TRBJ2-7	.	CASSAGAGYEQYF	TGTGCCAGCAGTGCAGGGGCAGGGTACGAGCAGTACTTC
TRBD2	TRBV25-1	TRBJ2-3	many	CASSAGGGDTQYF	TGTGCCAGCAGTGCGGGGGGAGGAGATACGCAGTATTTT